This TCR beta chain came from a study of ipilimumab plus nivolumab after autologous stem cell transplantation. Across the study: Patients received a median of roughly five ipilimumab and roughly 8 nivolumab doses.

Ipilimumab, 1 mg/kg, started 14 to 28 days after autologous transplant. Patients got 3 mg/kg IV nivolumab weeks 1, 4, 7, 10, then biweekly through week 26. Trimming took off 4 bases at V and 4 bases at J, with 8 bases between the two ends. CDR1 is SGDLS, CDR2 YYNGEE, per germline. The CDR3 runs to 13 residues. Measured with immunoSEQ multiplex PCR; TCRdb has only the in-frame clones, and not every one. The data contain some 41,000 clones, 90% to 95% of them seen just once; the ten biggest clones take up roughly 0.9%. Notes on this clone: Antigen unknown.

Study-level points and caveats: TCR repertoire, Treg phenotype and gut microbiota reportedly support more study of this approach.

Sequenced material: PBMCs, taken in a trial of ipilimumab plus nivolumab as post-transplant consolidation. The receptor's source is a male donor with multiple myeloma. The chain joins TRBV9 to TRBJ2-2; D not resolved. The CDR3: CASSKVITGELFF. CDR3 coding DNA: TGTGCCAGCAGCAAAGTGATCACCGGGGAGCTGTTTTTT.